The clone carrying this T cell receptor beta chain was seen only once. Its antigen is unidentified. This CDR3 comprises 14 residues. Germline-derived CDR1 and CDR2 are MDHEN and SYDVKM. V trimming: 5 bases; J trimming: 12 bases; junction bases outside the gene matches: 11. The sample is drawn from a study of shared clonotypes between healthy human individuals. The DNA input per sorted-subset replicate PCR was roughly 180 ng, corresponding to tens of thousands of T cell genomes. The protocol was immunoSEQ multiplex PCR, while the TCRdb copy is restricted to in-frame clones and leaves out a portion. The top ten hold about 0.39% of the sample, which has around 2.5 million clones, approximately 93% seen once. General observations from the study: In contrast to clonotypes shared by all four donors, non-shared clonotypes had lower generation probabilities.

The material sequenced was naive CD4+ T cells from PBMCs. Subset specified: CD45RA+ positively selected. The sequence was collected from a man aged 18 to 30 in good health. Some clones in this sample may be carry-over from other donors' samples. The rearrangement joins TRBV28 to TRBJ2-1, with 9 positions matching TRBD1. In DNA, the CDR3 is TGTGCCAGCAGTCCCCCCCGACAGGGGGTAGTGCAGTTCTTC. Its protein product is CASSPPRQGVVQFF.